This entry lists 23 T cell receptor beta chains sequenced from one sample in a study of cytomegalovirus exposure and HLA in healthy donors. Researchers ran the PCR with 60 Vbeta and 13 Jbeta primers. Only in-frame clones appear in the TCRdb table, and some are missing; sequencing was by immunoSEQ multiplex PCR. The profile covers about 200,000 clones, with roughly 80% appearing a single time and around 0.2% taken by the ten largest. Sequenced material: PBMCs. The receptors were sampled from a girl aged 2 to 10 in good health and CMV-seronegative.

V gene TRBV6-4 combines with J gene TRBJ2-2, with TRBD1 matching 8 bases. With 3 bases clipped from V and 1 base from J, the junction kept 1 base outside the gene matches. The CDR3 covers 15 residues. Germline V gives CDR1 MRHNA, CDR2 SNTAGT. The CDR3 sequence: CASSEDRENTGELFF. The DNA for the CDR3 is TGTGCCAGCAGTGAGGACAGGGAGAACACCGGGGAGCTGTTTTTT.

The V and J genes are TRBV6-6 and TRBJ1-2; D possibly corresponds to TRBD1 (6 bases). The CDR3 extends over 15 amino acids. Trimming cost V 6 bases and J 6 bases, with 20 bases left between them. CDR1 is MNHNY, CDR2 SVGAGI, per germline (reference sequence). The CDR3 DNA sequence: TGTGCCAGCAGCTTCAGTGACAGGCCCCTTGATGGCTACACCTTC. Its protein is CASSFSDRPLDGYTF.

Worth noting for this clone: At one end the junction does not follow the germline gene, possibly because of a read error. The CDR3 region is CASSAGEALGQTF. CDR3 DNA: TGTGCCAGCAGCGCCGGAGAGGCTTTAGGACAAACCTTC. The chain employs TRBV9 and TRBJ2-7, with a tentative D call TRBD1 (5 bases). The CDR3 sequence is 13 residues long. Germline loops: CDR1 SGDLS, CDR2 YYNGEE.

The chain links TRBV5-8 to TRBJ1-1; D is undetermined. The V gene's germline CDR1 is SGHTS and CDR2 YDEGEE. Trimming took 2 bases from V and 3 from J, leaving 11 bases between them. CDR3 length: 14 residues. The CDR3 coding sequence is TGTGCCAGCAGCTTCCGGGAAGTTTACACTGAAGCTTTCTTT. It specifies CASSFREVYTEAFF.

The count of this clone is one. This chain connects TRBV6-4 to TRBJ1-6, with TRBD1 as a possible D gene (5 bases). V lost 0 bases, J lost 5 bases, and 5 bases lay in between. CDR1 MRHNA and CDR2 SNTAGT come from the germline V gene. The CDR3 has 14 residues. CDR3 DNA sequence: TGTGCCAGCAGTGACTCAGGGGATAATTCACCCCTCCACTTT. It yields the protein CASSDSGDNSPLHF.

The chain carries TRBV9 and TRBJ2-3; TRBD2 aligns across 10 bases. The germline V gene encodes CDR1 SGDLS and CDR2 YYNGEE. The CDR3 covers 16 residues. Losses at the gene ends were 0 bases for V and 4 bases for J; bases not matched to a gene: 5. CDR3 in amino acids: CASSVVGSGGADTQYF. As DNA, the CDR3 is TGTGCCAGCAGCGTAGTCGGCAGCGGGGGGGCAGATACGCAGTATTTT.

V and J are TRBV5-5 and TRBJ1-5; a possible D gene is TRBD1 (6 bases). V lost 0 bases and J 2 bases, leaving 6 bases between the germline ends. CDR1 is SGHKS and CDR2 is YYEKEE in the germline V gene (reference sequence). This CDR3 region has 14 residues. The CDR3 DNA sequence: TGTGCCAGCAGCTTGGACAGGGGCAATCAGCCCCAGCATTTT. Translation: CASSLDRGNQPQHF.

CDR3: CASRPPWGGDTEAFF. The CDR3 DNA is TGTGCCAGCAGGCCCCCGTGGGGAGGGGACACTGAAGCTTTCTTT. The chain links TRBV6-1 to TRBJ1-1; TRBD1 is a possible D gene (5 bases). From germline, CDR1 is MNHNS and CDR2 SASEGT. V was cut by 6 bases and J by 3 bases, with 17 bases left in between. The CDR3 runs 15 residues.

Written as DNA, the CDR3 is TGTGCCAGCAGCGTAGCGGGGGAAAGTCTCAATGAGCAGTTCTTC. It encodes CASSVAGESLNEQFF. V usage is TRBV9 and J usage is TRBJ2-1; TRBD2 is a possible D gene (6 bases). The germline CDR1 and CDR2 sequences are SGDLS and YYNGEE. Trimming stripped 0 bases from V and 6 bases from J, with 13 bases between. CDR3 size: 15 residues.

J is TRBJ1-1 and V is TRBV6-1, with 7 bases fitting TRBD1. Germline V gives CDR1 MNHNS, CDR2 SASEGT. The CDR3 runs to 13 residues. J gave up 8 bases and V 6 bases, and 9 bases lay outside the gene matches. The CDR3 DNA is TGTGCCAGCAGCTTAGGACTGGGACAGGAAGCTTTCTTT. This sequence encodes CASSLGLGQEAFF.

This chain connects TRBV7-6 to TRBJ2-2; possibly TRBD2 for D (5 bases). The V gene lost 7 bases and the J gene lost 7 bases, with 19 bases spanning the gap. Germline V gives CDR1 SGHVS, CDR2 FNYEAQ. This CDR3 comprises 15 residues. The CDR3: CASTPTKASIGELFF. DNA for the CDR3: TGTGCCAGCACCCCGACTAAGGCATCCATCGGGGAGCTGTTTTTT.

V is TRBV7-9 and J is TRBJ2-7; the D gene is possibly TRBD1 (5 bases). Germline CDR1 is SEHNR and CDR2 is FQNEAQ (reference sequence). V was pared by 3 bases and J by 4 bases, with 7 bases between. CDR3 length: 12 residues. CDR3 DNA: TGTGCCAGCAGCTTGGGGCAGTACGAGCAGTACTTC. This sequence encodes CASSLGQYEQYF.

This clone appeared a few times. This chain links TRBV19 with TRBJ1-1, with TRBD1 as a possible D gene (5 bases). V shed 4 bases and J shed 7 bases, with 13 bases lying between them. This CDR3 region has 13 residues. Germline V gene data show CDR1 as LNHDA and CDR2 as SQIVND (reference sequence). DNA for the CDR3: TGTGCCAGTAGTACCCCTCTAAGGGGTGAAGCTTTCTTT. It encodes CASSTPLRGEAFF.

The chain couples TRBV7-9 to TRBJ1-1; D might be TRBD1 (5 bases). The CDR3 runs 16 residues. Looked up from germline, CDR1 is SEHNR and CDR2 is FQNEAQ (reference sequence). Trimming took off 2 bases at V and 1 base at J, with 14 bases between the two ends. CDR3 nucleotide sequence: TGTGCCAGCAGCTTATCGGACGGCGGGGGGAACACTGAAGCTTTCTTT. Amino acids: CASSLSDGGGNTEAFF.

As DNA, the CDR3 is TGTGCCAGCAGTTATCGCGCCGGGACAGGGACAGGCAATGAGCAGTTCTTC. Translating it yields CASSYRAGTGTGNEQFF. This sequence joins TRBV27 and TRBJ2-1, with 9 positions matching TRBD1. The CDR3 contains 17 residues. Germline lookup yields CDR1 MNHEY and CDR2 SMNVEV (reference sequence). J lost 6 bases, V lost 4 bases, and 13 bases had no gene match.

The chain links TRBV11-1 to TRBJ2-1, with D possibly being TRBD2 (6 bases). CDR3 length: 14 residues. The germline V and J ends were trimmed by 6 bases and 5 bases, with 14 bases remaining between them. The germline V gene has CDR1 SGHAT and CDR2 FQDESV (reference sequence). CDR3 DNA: TGTGCCAGCAGTTCAGTGGCGGGGAACAATGAGCAGTTCTTC. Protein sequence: CASSSVAGNNEQFF.

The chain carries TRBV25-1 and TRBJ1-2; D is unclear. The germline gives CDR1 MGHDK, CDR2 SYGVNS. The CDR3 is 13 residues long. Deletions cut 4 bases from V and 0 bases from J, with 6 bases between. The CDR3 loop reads CASSGLTNYGYTF. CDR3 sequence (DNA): TGTGCCAGCAGTGGTCTAACTAACTATGGCTACACCTTC.

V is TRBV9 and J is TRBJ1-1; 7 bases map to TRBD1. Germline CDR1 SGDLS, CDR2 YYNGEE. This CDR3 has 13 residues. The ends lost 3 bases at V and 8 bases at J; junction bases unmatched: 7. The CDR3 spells CASSETGMTEAFF. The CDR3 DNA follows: TGTGCCAGCAGCGAGACAGGGATGACCGAAGCTTTCTTT. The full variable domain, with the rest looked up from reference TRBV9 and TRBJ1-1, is DSGVTQTPKHLITATGQRVTLRCSPRSGDLSVYWYQQSLDQGLQFLIQYYNGEERAKGNILERFSAQQFPDLHSELNLSSLELGDSALYFCASSETGMTEAFFGQGTRLTVV.

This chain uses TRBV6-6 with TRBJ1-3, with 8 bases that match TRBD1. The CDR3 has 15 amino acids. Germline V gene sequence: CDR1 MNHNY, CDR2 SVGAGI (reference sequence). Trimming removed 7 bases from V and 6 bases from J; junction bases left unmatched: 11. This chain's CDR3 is CASKPLGQAENTIYF. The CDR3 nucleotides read TGTGCCAGCAAGCCCCTGGGACAGGCAGAAAACACCATATATTTT.

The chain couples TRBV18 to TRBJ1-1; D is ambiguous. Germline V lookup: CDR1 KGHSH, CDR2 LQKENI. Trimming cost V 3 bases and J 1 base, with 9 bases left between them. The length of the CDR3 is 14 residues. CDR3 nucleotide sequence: TGTGCCAGCTCACCCGGACTGTCGAACACTGAAGCTTTCTTT. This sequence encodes CASSPGLSNTEAFF.

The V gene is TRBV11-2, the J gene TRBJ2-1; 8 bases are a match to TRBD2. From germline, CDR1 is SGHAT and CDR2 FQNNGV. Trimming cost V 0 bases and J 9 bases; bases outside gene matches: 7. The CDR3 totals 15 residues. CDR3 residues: CASSLEPGGPGEQFF. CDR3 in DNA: TGTGCCAGCAGCTTAGAACCGGGGGGGCCGGGTGAGCAGTTCTTC.

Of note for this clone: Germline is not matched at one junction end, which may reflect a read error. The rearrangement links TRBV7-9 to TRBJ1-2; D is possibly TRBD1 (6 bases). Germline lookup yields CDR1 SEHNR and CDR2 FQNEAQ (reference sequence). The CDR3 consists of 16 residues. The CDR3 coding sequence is TGTTCCAGCAGCTCACCTACACTCAGGGGTCGGGGTGGCTACACCTTC. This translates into CSSSSPTLRGRGGYTF. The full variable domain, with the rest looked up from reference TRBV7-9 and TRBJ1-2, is DTGVSQNPRHKITKRGQNVTFRCDPISEHNRLYWYRQTLGQGPEFLTYFQNEAQLEKSRLLSDRFSAERPKGSFSTLEIQRTEQGDSAMYLCSSSSPTLRGRGGYTFGSGTRLTVV.

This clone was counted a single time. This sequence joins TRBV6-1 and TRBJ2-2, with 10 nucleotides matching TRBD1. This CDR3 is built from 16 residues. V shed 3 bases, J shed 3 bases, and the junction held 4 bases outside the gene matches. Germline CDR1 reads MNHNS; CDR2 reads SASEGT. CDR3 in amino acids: CASSEMTGGYTGELFF. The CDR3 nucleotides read TGTGCCAGCAGTGAGATGACAGGGGGCTACACCGGGGAGCTGTTTTTT.